The sequence of this T cell receptor (beta chain) was determined in a study of glioma-infiltrating T cells after dendritic cell vaccination. Study in general: Samples are from glioblastoma patients in Phase I and II dendritic cell vaccine trials. Patients received three intradermal dendritic cell vaccine injections at biweekly intervals.

V dropped 4 bases and J dropped 3 bases, with 15 bases sitting between them. The CDR3 is 15 residues long. CDR1 and CDR2 from the germline V gene are SNHLY and FYNNEI. The primer mix had 60 V beta and 13 J beta primers. Generated by immunoSEQ multiplex PCR, the TCRdb table keeps only in-frame clones and is missing some. The sample includes about 100,000 clones, 75% to 90% of them seen just once. Specified time point: after dendritic cell vaccination, including at tumor progression/relapse. No glioblastoma patient carried an isocitrate dehydrogenase mutation. This sequence originates from a human donor with glioblastoma. The sample consisted of blood, taken after dendritic cell vaccination. The chain joins TRBV2 to TRBJ1-1; a weak D match, TRBD1 (6 bases). CDR3 DNA: TGTGCCAGCAGTGTATTTCCGGACAGCCACACTGAAGCTTTCTTT. This sequence encodes CASSVFPDSHTEAFF. Filled out from reference TRBV2 and TRBJ1-1, the complete variable domain reads EPEVTQTPSHQVTQMGQEVILRCVPISNHLYFYWYRQILGQKVEFLVSFYNNEISEKSEIFDDQFSVERPDGSNFTLKIRSTKLEDSAMYFCASSVFPDSHTEAFFGQGTRLTVV.